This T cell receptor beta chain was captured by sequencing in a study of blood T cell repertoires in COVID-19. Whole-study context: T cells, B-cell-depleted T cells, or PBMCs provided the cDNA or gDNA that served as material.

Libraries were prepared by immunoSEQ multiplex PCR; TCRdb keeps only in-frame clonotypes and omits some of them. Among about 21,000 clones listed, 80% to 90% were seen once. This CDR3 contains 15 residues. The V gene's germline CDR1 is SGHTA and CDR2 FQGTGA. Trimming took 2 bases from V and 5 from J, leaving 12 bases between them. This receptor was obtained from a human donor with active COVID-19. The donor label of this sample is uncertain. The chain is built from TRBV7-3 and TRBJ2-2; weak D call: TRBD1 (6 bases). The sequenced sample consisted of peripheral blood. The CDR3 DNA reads TGTGCCAGCAGCTTACAGGGGCGCGGGACCGGGGAGCTGTTTTTT. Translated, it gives CASSLQGRGTGELFF.